This T cell receptor (beta chain) comes out of a study of T-cell memory formation after mild COVID-19. Study-level findings and limits: CD4/CD8 balance characterized clones contracting day 15 to 85, and CD4+ skew characterized later expanders. Proof of SARS-CoV-2 specificity was absent for the second-wave clones that crested on day 37. Pre-infection memory held some responding clones, suggesting pre-existing cross-reactive T cells responded.

UMIs and sample barcodes were carried by the TCR alpha and TCR beta cDNA libraries that 5'RACE produced using constant-segment primers. TCRdb analysed the 5' RACE reads with MiXCR anew, one entry per CDR3 protein. The repertoire has 95,000 to 120,000 distinct CDR3 sequences, about 24% of them found once; the top ten carry under 50%. This clonotype was observed a handful of times. Antigen: not known. This sequence originates from a man aged 18 to 30 who had mild COVID-19 (a few samples of this study predate the infection). Cell type and time point are not known. Sequencing used PBMCs or a T cell subset sorted from them (not recorded which).

The CDR3 DNA reads TGTGCCACCAGCAGAGAGCGCGGGGGTAGCTCCTACAATGAGCAGTTCTTC. It translates to CATSRERGGSSYNEQFF. The chain employs TRBV15 and TRBJ2-1, with 7 bases identical to TRBD2. CDR1 LNHNV and CDR2 YYDKDF come from the germline V gene (reference sequence). This CDR3 comprises 17 residues. The V gene end was trimmed by 0 bases and the J gene end by 0 bases; junction bases not matched to a gene: 5.